These 2 T cell receptor beta chains share one sample of origin, sequenced in a study of T cells in Graves' hyperthyroidism and ophthalmopathy. Amplified regions were TCR beta CDR3 sequences from RNA transcripts. First-round RT-PCR of the TCR CDR3 relied on the HTBI primer set. TCRdb re-called the multiplex PCR reads with MiXCR, one entry per CDR3 protein. The data contain hundreds of thousands of distinct CDR3 sequences, approximately 25% of them singletons. The sample taken for sequencing was blood. These receptors originate from a woman aged 30 to 39 with Graves' ophthalmopathy.

This clonotype was detected many times. The CDR3 is CASSPDRFSYEQYF. The CDR3 DNA is TGTGCCAGCAGCCCGGACAGGTTCTCCTACGAGCAGTACTTC. V is TRBV7-3 and J is TRBJ2-7, with TRBD1 matching over 7 bases. Germline V gene lookup returns CDR1 SGHTA and CDR2 FQGTGA. Trimming removed 5 bases from V and 0 bases from J; junction bases left unmatched: 4. CDR3 length equals 14 residues.

This clonotype was detected many times. The chain joins TRBV27 to TRBJ1-2; no firm D call. The germline gives CDR1 MNHEY, CDR2 SMNVEV (reference sequence). V lost 2 bases, J lost 4 bases, and 20 bases lay in between. This CDR3 is 17 amino acids long. Here the CDR3 reads CASSLRLRVGDSYGYTF. CDR3 in DNA: TGTGCCAGCAGTTTACGCCTGAGAGTGGGCGATTCCTATGGCTACACCTTC.